This TCR beta chain was retrieved from a study of OX40 agonist ivuxolimab in advanced cancers. The overall study: Ivuxolimab doses were 0.01, 0.1, 0.3, 1.5, 3 or 10 mg/kg every 2 weeks. Antecedent anti-PD-1, anti-PD-L1 or anti-CTLA-4 therapy was permissible, with about 39% having received some. Broader study findings: At 0.1 to 3.0 mg/kg, clonal expansion of CD4+ and CD8+ blood T cells had occurred by week 6.

The germline V gene has CDR1 SQVTM and CDR2 ANQGSEA. Trimming took 7 bases from V and 5 from J, leaving 12 bases between them. This CDR3 is 12 amino acids long. The method was immunoSEQ multiplex PCR; TCRdb's version includes in-frame clones alone and lacks a portion of them. The sample yields approximately 59,000 clones, over 75% seen once. On this clone: Its specificity is unknown.

Researchers took blood at baseline, on cycle 4 day 1, and on cycle 7 day 1. The starting material was CD4+ or CD8+ T cells sorted from blood, obtained in a trial of the OX40 agonist ivuxolimab. The chain carries TRBV29-1 and TRBJ1-5; D might be TRBD1 (5 bases). The receptor was isolated from an adult with an advanced solid tumor such as melanoma, head and neck, liver or kidney cancer. Here the CDR3 DNA reads TGCAGCGGTGGGGACGGGGATCAGCCCCAGCATTTT. Amino acid sequence: CSGGDGDQPQHF.